This T cell receptor beta chain was captured by sequencing in a study of technical replicates of blood from several donors (dated by TCRdb to 2016 to 2017). Library prep was done by the immunoSEQ multiplex PCR assay. TCRdb's version of the immuneACCESS table is confined to in-frame rearrangements and falls short of the full clone set. An unresolved V gene accounts for under half of the shortfall where checked; the remainder is of unknown origin. This sample gives around 100,000 clones in total; 96% of them show up just once. The ten largest clones take up under 0.45% of the sample. A word on this clone: Its antigen remains unidentified. Base-call qualities are not available, and no considerably larger clone is one nucleotide away.

Inclusive of the bounding cysteine and phenylalanine, the CDR3 is 14 residues long. The sequence is cut down to CDR3 DNA, 42 bases in frame from base 1. CDR1 and CDR2 were assigned from the germline V gene (reference sequence) as LNHNV and YYDKDF. The V end gives up 3 bases and the J end 2 bases, leaving 0 bases in the junction not matched to a gene. Input material: T cells isolated from PBMCs. This receptor was taken from a human donor in good health. Recombination joined TRBV15 with TRBJ1-2; the central 10 bases match TRBD1. In nucleotides, the sequence is TGTGCCACCAGCAGGGACAGGGGGAACTATGGCTACACCTTC. It translates to CATSRDRGNYGYTF.